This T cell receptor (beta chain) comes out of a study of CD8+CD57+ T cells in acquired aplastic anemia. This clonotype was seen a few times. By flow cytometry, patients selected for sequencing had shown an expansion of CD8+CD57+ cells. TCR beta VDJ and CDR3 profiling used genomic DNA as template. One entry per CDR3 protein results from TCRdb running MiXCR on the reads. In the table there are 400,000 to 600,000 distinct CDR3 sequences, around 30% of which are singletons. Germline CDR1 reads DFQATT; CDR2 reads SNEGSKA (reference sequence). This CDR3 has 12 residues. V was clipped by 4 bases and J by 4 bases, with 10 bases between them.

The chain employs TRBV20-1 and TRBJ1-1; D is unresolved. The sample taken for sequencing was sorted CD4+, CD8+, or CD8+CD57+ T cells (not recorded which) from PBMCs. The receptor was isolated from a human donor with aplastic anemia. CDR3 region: CSATAGGTEAFF. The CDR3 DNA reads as TGCAGTGCTACAGCGGGAGGCACTGAAGCTTTCTTT.